This TCR beta chain was profiled in a study of cytomegalovirus exposure and HLA in healthy donors. The wider study: The platform used for the 95 to 150 validation repertoires matched that of the roughly 630 first-cohort repertoires, a later analysis reported. Study conclusions and caveats: Rare sequences made up most TCRs, while some public TCRs were found in many donors.

Notes on this clone: Its antigen is as yet unknown.

Some clones are missing from TCRdb's copy, which holds only in-frame ones; the method was immunoSEQ multiplex PCR. The sample yields 220,000 or so clones, over 80% seen once. Germline loops: CDR1 SGDLS, CDR2 YYNGEE. CDR3 length: 15 amino acids. V dropped 1 base and J dropped 2; count of bases not matched to a gene: 3. This receptor was identified in a woman aged 18-30 years in good health and CMV-seronegative. The chain has TRBV9 and TRBJ2-5; the match to TRBD2 covers 9 bases. What was sequenced was PBMCs. The CDR3 bases are TGTGCCAGCAGCGTACTAGCGGGAAAACAAGAGACCCAGTACTTC. It codes for CASSVLAGKQETQYF.